This T cell receptor beta chain derives from a study of STAT5B mutations in CD4+ large granular lymphocyte leukemia. Study-level findings and limits: No patients shared main leukemic clonotypes, though around 27% appeared at low frequency elsewhere. TRBV06-family usage was enriched in top patient clones (8/27) versus controls (2/35).

This was a survey-level run. Per the authors' pipeline: A productive frequency of 2.59 x 10-5 was the lowest detectable. TCRdb's table, derived via immunoSEQ multiplex PCR, lists solely in-frame clones and lacks some. V, J and clone size were drawn from that table, and D and trimming were deduced from the DNA. The repertoire includes tens of thousands of clones, 80% to 85% of them detected once, and more than 0.35% sits in the top ten. The CDR3 is made up of 13 amino acids. Deletions cut 2 bases from V and 1 base from J, with 9 bases between. Germline-derived CDR1 and CDR2 are SQVTM and ANQGSEA. As for this clone: The antigen remains undetermined.

The chain uses TRBV29-1 and TRBJ2-7; maybe TRBD1 (5 bases). Input material: CD4+ T cells from blood buffy coats. The TCR originated in a human donor in good health. As DNA, the CDR3 is TGCAGCGTTGAAAGACAGTCTTCCTACGAGCAGTACTTC. This codes for CSVERQSSYEQYF.